The clone carrying this T cell receptor (beta chain) was recorded many times. This CDR3 contains 11 residues. CDR1 and CDR2 from the germline V gene are MNHEY and SVGEGT. This sample stems from a study of tumor-infiltrating lymphocytes in oesophageal squamous cell carcinoma. Each CDR3 protein gets one entry after TCRdb re-called the PCR reads with MiXCR. The table lists roughly 20,000 distinct CDR3 sequences, 36% of them singletons. Sequencing was carried out using esophageal tumor tissue. V gene TRBV6-2 or TRBV6-3 combines with J gene TRBJ2-1; D is undetermined. The DNA end favors TRBJ2-7, so the J call may be wrong. This TCR was sampled from a male donor with esophageal squamous cell carcinoma. The CDR3 DNA sequence: TGTGCCAGCACCCATTATGACGAGCAGTACTTC. This translates into CASTHYDEQYF.